The 20 T cell receptor beta chains reported below all come from one sample, sequenced in a study of blood T cell repertoires in COVID-19. Assay used: immunoSEQ multiplex PCR; TCRdb lists only in-frame clones, some missing. The table lists a few hundred thousand clones, around 90% of them singletons. The source material was peripheral blood. Receptors originate from a man aged 50-59 years with acute or convalescent COVID-19.

This rearrangement joins TRBV2 to TRBJ1-5; 9 nucleotides line up with TRBD1. Germline lookup yields CDR1 SNHLY and CDR2 FYNNEI. The J segment lost 10 bases and the V segment lost 2 bases, leaving 12 bases of the junction unmatched. CDR3 length equals 16 residues. CDR3 in DNA: TGTGCCAGCAGTGAAAGGCCGGGACAGGGCCCTTCTCCCCAGCATTTT. As protein: CASSERPGQGPSPQHF.

J is TRBJ2-5 and V is TRBV13; 8 nucleotides agree with TRBD2. The CDR3 is made up of 15 amino acids. Losses at the gene ends were 2 bases for V and 4 bases for J; bases not matched to a gene: 6. Germline assignment: CDR1 PRHDT and CDR2 FYEKMQ (reference sequence). The CDR3 region is CASSLRGGIRETQYF. The CDR3, as DNA: TGTGCCAGCAGCTTACGGGGGGGCATACGAGAGACCCAGTACTTC.

The V gene is TRBV5-6, the J gene TRBJ2-3, with a tentative D call TRBD2 (5 bases). Germline V gives CDR1 SGHDT, CDR2 YYEEEE. V lost 4 bases to trimming and J lost 3 bases, with 15 bases between them. The CDR3 consists of 15 residues. CDR3: CASSPGLGSTDTQYF. DNA of the CDR3: TGTGCCAGCAGCCCGGGGTTAGGGAGTACAGATACGCAGTATTTT.

The chain joins TRBV6-1 to TRBJ2-7; 8 bases fit TRBD1. V was clipped by 1 base and J by 0 bases; unmatched bases: 14. Per germline, CDR1 MNHNS and CDR2 SASEGT. The CDR3 has 19 residues. The CDR3 DNA is TGTGCCAGCAGTGAAGTTTCCCCATGGACAGGGATAATCTCCTACGAGCAGTACTTC. Encoded protein: CASSEVSPWTGIISYEQYF.

This chain uses TRBV5-1 with TRBJ2-3; tentative D call: TRBD2 (6 bases). V was shortened by 1 base and J by 2 bases, with 14 bases between the two germline ends. The germline gives CDR1 SGHRS, CDR2 YFSETQ. The CDR3 runs to 16 residues. CDR3 region: CASSLRFSGVTDTQYF. For the CDR3, the DNA is TGCGCCAGCAGCTTGAGATTTAGCGGAGTCACAGATACGCAGTATTTT. Looking up the rest from reference TRBV5-1 and TRBJ2-3 gives the full variable domain: KAGVTQTPRYLIKTRGQQVTLSCSPISGHRSVSWYQQTPGQGLQFLFEYFSETQRNKGNFPGRFSGRQFSNSRSEMNVSTLELGDSALYLCASSLRFSGVTDTQYFGPGTRLTVL.

The chain employs TRBV19 and TRBJ2-7; a weak D match, TRBD1 (5 bases). The CDR3 runs to 14 residues. V shed 4 bases and J shed 1 base, with 11 bases lying between them. Per germline, CDR1 LNHDA and CDR2 SQIVND (reference sequence). The CDR3 DNA sequence: TGTGCCAGTAGTACTTTGACAGAGTCCTACGAGCAGTACTTC. The encoded protein is CASSTLTESYEQYF.

This clone was picked up one time. The rearrangement uses TRBV12-3 or TRBV12-4 and TRBJ1-6, with TRBD1 matching over 8 bases. V shed 8 bases, J shed 12 bases, and the junction held 3 bases outside the gene matches. The CDR3 consists of 11 residues. The DNA of the CDR3 is TGTGCCAGCGGACAGGGCGGACCCCTCCACTTT. This encodes CASGQGGPLHF.

This clone was seen a few times. The chain couples TRBV19 to TRBJ1-1; 7 nucleotides match TRBD1. Germline V CDR1 and CDR2: LNHDA, SQIVND (reference sequence). J gave up 5 bases and V 6 bases, and 6 bases lay outside the gene matches. The CDR3 sequence is 13 residues long. The CDR3 DNA reads as TGTGCCAGTAGGCAGGGGGGTGGGACTGAAGCTTTCTTT. It is translated as CASRQGGGTEAFF.

This sequence joins TRBV5-4 and TRBJ1-4; D not resolved. Germline V gives CDR1 SGHNT, CDR2 YYREEE (reference sequence). This CDR3 is built from 14 residues. Trimming pared 4 bases from V and 6 bases from J, leaving 13 bases between. As DNA, the CDR3 is TGTGCCAGCAGCCTGCACGAGGGCTATGAAAAACTGTTTTTT. Translating it yields CASSLHEGYEKLFF.

The J gene is TRBJ2-3, the V gene TRBV9, with D unclear. The germline CDR1 and CDR2 sequences are SGDLS and YYNGEE. Trimming took 4 bases from V and 4 from J, leaving 7 bases between them. The CDR3 covers 12 residues. For the CDR3, the DNA is TGTGCCAGCAGCCCTAATGCAGATACGCAGTATTTT. This gives the protein CASSPNADTQYF.

The chain has TRBV14 and TRBJ1-1; TRBD1 agrees at 9 bases. CDR1 is SGHDN, CDR2 FVKESK, per germline. J lost 4 bases, V lost 4 bases, and 7 bases had no gene match. CDR3 size: 15 residues. CDR3 region: CASSRHRGLFTEAFF. The CDR3 region has the DNA TGTGCCAGCAGCCGGCACAGGGGGCTATTCACTGAAGCTTTCTTT. Full variable domain (missing parts from reference TRBV14 and TRBJ1-1): EAGVTQFPSHSVIEKGQTVTLRCDPISGHDNLYWYRRVMGKEIKFLLHFVKESKQDESGMPNNRFLAERTGGTYSTLKVQPAELEDSGVYFCASSRHRGLFTEAFFGQGTRLTVV.

The chain uses TRBV18 and TRBJ2-1, with TRBD1 identical over 9 bases. There are 14 residues in the CDR3. Germline CDR1 and CDR2: KGHSH and LQKENI. The V and J ends lost 3 bases and 9 bases, in that order; junction bases with no gene match: 6. The CDR3 sequence: CASSPRDRDGEQFF. CDR3 in DNA: TGTGCCAGCTCACCCCGGGACAGGGATGGTGAGCAGTTCTTC. Variable domain in full (rest from reference TRBV18 and TRBJ2-1): NAGVMQNPRHLVRRRGQEARLRCSPMKGHSHVYWYRQLPEEGLKFMVYLQKENIIDESGMPKERFSAEFPKEGPSILRIQQVVRGDSAAYFCASSPRDRDGEQFFGPGTRLTVL.

In its sample, this clone was seen a few times. This chain connects TRBV5-1 to TRBJ1-6; 8 bases are shared with TRBD1. With V trimmed by 2 bases and J by 0 bases, 7 bases remained unmatched. Germline V CDR1 and CDR2: SGHRS, YFSETQ. This CDR3 spans 18 amino acids. CDR3 DNA: TGCGCCAGCAGCTTAAACAGGGGGAGAGGCTCCTATAATTCACCCCTCCACTTT. It specifies CASSLNRGRGSYNSPLHF.

This chain uses TRBV15 with TRBJ2-1; TRBD1 matches 10 bases. Germline V CDR1 and CDR2: LNHNV, YYDKDF (reference sequence). J was trimmed by 7 bases and V by 4 bases; bases with no gene match: 10. This CDR3 spans 16 amino acids. The CDR3 nucleotides read TGTGCCACCAGCACGAGACAGGGGGCGAGGGGAAATGAGCAGTTCTTC. It encodes CATSTRQGARGNEQFF.

The J gene is TRBJ1-4, the V gene TRBV27, with TRBD1 matching 8 bases. After removal of 1 base from V and 7 bases from J, the junction contained 8 bases not matched to a gene. Germline loops: CDR1 MNHEY, CDR2 SMNVEV (reference sequence). CDR3 length: 16 amino acids. The CDR3 loop reads CASSLLVGTGPEKLFF. CDR3 coding DNA: TGTGCCAGCAGTTTATTAGTAGGGACAGGCCCTGAAAAACTGTTTTTT.

V is TRBV24-1 and J is TRBJ2-1; 9 nucleotides match TRBD1. The trim removed 6 bases at V and 7 bases at J, leaving 9 bases unmatched. Germline-derived CDR1 and CDR2 are KGHDR and SFDVKD. This CDR3 comprises 15 residues. The CDR3 DNA reads TGTGCCACCAGTCCTAAGGGACAGGGTGGAAATGAGCAGTTCTTC. Its protein is CATSPKGQGGNEQFF.

The rearrangement links TRBV29-1 to TRBJ1-2; 7 bases map to TRBD1. CDR1 is SQVTM, CDR2 ANQGSEA, per germline. The CDR3 length is 13 residues. The J segment lost 0 bases and the V segment lost 7 bases, leaving 5 bases of the junction unmatched. The CDR3 DNA follows: TGCAGCGCCGGGGACAGAGCTAACTATGGCTACACCTTC. It codes for CSAGDRANYGYTF.

The J gene is TRBJ2-6, the V gene TRBV6-2 or TRBV6-3; D is possibly TRBD1 (6 bases). V was trimmed by 2 bases and J by 2 bases, leaving 7 bases between them. The CDR3 spans 15 residues. Germline assignment: CDR1 MNHEY and CDR2 SVGEGT. The CDR3 DNA follows: TGTGCCAGCAGTTACGCAGGGGCTGGGGCCAACGTCCTGACTTTC. This translates into CASSYAGAGANVLTF.

This clone has a single count. The V call is TRBV7-6, the J call TRBJ2-5, with 7 bases identical to TRBD1. V lost 5 bases, J lost 2 bases, and 5 bases stayed unmatched. The CDR3 is made up of 14 amino acids. CDR1 and CDR2 (germline): SGHVS, FNYEAQ. The CDR3 sequence: CASSPGTVQETQYF. The DNA for the CDR3 is TGTGCCAGCAGCCCCGGGACAGTTCAAGAGACCCAGTACTTC.

CDR3 loop: CASSETGRGTKNIQYF. The CDR3 DNA reads as TGTGCCAGCAGTGAAACGGGGCGGGGGACCAAAAACATTCAGTACTTC. The chain combines TRBV6-1 with TRBJ2-4, with 7 positions matching TRBD2. From germline, CDR1 is MNHNS and CDR2 SASEGT. CDR3 length equals 16 residues. J lost 2 bases, V lost 2 bases, and 6 bases had no gene match.